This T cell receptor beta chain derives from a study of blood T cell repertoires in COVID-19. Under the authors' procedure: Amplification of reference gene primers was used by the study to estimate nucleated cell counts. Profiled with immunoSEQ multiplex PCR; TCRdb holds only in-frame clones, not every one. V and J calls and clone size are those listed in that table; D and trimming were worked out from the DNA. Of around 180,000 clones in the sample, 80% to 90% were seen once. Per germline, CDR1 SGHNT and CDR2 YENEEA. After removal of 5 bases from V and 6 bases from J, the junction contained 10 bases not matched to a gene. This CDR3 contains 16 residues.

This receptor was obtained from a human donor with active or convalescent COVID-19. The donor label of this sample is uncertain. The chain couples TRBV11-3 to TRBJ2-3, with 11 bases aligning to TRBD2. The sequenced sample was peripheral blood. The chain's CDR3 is CASSPATSGTSDTQYF. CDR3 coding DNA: TGTGCCAGCAGCCCCGCGACTAGCGGGACCTCCGATACGCAGTATTTT.